These 19 T cell receptor beta chains were sequenced from one sample in a study of T cells after yellow fever vaccination. From the 5' RACE reads, TCRdb called clonotypes with MiXCR, one entry per CDR3 protein. The table shows about 250,000 distinct CDR3 sequences, with roughly 3.7% occurring only once. The sequences come from PBMCs, collected 15 days after the yellow fever booster vaccination. The source of these receptors is a man younger than 35 who received the YFV17D yellow fever vaccine.

This clonotype has a handful of counts. This chain connects TRBV20-1 to TRBJ1-2; weak D call: TRBD1 (5 bases). The CDR3 runs 13 residues. The germline gives CDR1 DFQATT, CDR2 SNEGSKA (reference sequence). V was cut by 6 bases and J by 4 bases, with 15 bases left in between. CDR3 loop: CSAGGSATYGYTF. CDR3 coding DNA: TGCAGTGCCGGGGGGTCTGCCACCTATGGCTACACCTTC.

Only a few counts were recorded for this clonotype. The chain combines TRBV13 with TRBJ2-7, with 10 bases that match TRBD2. Germline V gene lookup returns CDR1 PRHDT and CDR2 FYEKMQ (reference sequence). This CDR3 is built from 19 residues. Trimming took 2 bases from V and 2 from J; bases not matched to a gene: 15. For the CDR3, the DNA is TGTGCCAGCAGCTTAAGAGGCGGTCGACTAGCGGGCGAAACCTACGAGCAGTACTTC. The encoded protein is CASSLRGGRLAGETYEQYF.

This clonotype was detected ten times or more. V gene TRBV6-5 combines with J gene TRBJ1-5, with D perhaps matching TRBD1 (5 bases). Per germline, CDR1 MNHEY and CDR2 SVGAGI. The CDR3 contains 16 residues. Trimming left V 2 bases short and J 5 bases short, with 16 bases between. The CDR3 reads CASSYRGRATYQPQHF. In DNA form, the CDR3 reads TGTGCCAGCAGTTACAGGGGCAGGGCTACTTATCAGCCCCAGCATTTT.

This clonotype was detected many times. The V gene is TRBV20-1, the J gene TRBJ2-5; TRBD1 or TRBD2 may be the D gene (5 bases each). Germline CDR1 DFQATT, CDR2 SNEGSKA (reference sequence). The V and J ends lost 3 bases and 3 bases respectively, with 17 bases between them. The CDR3 consists of 15 residues. The CDR3 DNA follows: TGCAGTGCTAGGCGAACCACCGGGACCAAAGAGACCCAGTACTTC. This codes for CSARRTTGTKETQYF.

The chain links TRBV29-1 to TRBJ1-2; possible D gene TRBD1, 6 bases. Looked up from germline, CDR1 is SQVTM and CDR2 is ANQGSEA. V was trimmed by 6 bases and J by 1 base, leaving 15 bases between them. The CDR3 has 14 amino acids. The CDR3 loop reads CSVDPQGSNYGYTF. CDR3 coding DNA: TGCAGCGTCGACCCGCAGGGGAGTAACTATGGCTACACCTTC.

This clonotype was seen repeatedly, ten times or more. CDR3 in DNA: TGTGCCAGCAGTTACTCCGGGGGCTCTGGAAACACCATATATTTT. The encoded protein is CASSYSGGSGNTIYF. J is TRBJ1-3 and V is TRBV6-6; D is perhaps TRBD1 (5 bases). V was cut by 0 bases and J by 0 bases, with 6 bases left in between. CDR1 is MNHNY and CDR2 is SVGAGI in the germline V gene (reference sequence). The CDR3 extends over 15 amino acids.

There are many counts of this clonotype. The chain employs TRBV4-1 and TRBJ2-7, with a possible D match to TRBD2 (5 bases). The CDR3 has 14 residues. Trimming took off 3 bases at V and 4 bases at J, with 13 bases between the two ends. Per the germline V gene, CDR1 is MGHRA and CDR2 is YSYEKL. The CDR3 DNA is TGCGCCAGCAGCCACGGGATATCAGTTTACGAGCAGTACTTC. Translated, it gives CASSHGISVYEQYF.

In this sample, this clonotype turned up many times. This chain joins TRBV4-3 and TRBJ2-7, with TRBD1 as a possible D gene (5 bases). Trimming shortened V by 0 bases and J by 4 bases, and 13 bases separated the two germline ends. Germline CDR1 reads LGHNA; CDR2 reads YSLEER. This CDR3 is built from 15 residues. The CDR3 DNA follows: TGCGCCAGCAGCCAAGATCTTACAGGCGTTTACGAGCAGTACGTC. This codes for CASSQDLTGVYEQYV.

Notes on this clonotype: This may be a read error, as it is one base from a much larger clone. The V call is TRBV18, the J call TRBJ2-1; no clear D gene. This CDR3 contains 15 residues. From germline, CDR1 is KGHSH and CDR2 LQKENI. In DNA, the CDR3 is TGTGCCAGCTCACCTTTGGGCCCCCCCTACACTGAGCAGTTCTTC. It specifies CASSPLGPPYTEQFF.

This clonotype was observed at least ten times. This chain links TRBV12-3 or TRBV12-4 with TRBJ2-1, with TRBD2 as a possible D gene (5 bases). V was pared by 5 bases and J by 5 bases, with 16 bases between. The CDR3 is made up of 15 amino acids. CDR3 sequence: CASSEPGRAHNEQFF. The CDR3, as DNA: TGTGCCAGCAGTGAGCCGGGAAGAGCCCACAATGAGCAGTTCTTC.

In this sample, this clonotype turned up many times. The J gene is TRBJ1-4, the V gene TRBV19; 7 bases agree with TRBD1. This CDR3 spans 14 amino acids. In germline, CDR1 is LNHDA, CDR2 SQIVND (reference sequence). The J segment lost 5 bases and the V segment lost 6 bases, leaving 6 bases of the junction unmatched. The CDR3 loop is CASSRDRLNEKLFF. CDR3 coding DNA: TGTGCCAGTAGCCGGGACAGACTGAATGAAAAACTGTTTTTT.

In its sample, this clonotype was seen once. Just one base apart from a much larger clone, this may be a read error. The V gene is TRBV7-2, the J gene TRBJ2-5; D possibly matches TRBD1 or TRBD2 (5 bases each). The CDR3 covers 16 residues. CDR1 and CDR2 from the germline V gene are SGHTA and FQGNSA. Trimming took 2 bases from V and 4 from J, leaving 17 bases between them. CDR3 coding DNA: TGTGCCAGCAGCTTATTGGTCGGGGCCACTCTAGAGACCCAGTACTTC. This sequence encodes CASSLLVGATLETQYF.

The genes are TRBV27 and TRBJ2-7; a weak D match, TRBD2 (6 bases). The germline CDR1 and CDR2 sequences are MNHEY and SMNVEV (reference sequence). The length of the CDR3 is 15 residues. The ends were cut back, 4 bases at V and 0 bases at J, with 13 bases in the middle. CDR3 DNA sequence: TGTGCCAGCAGTTCCCTACGGGGGAGCTCCTACGAGCAGTACTTC. As protein: CASSSLRGSSYEQYF.

Ten or more counts support this clonotype. The gene calls are TRBV7-9 and TRBJ1-6; D is undetermined. The CDR3 runs 15 residues. Trimming took 1 base from V and 10 from J, leaving 14 bases between them. Germline CDR1 reads SEHNR; CDR2 reads FQNEAQ (reference sequence). The CDR3 sequence is CASSLGDHQASPLHF. Here the CDR3 DNA reads TGTGCCAGCAGCTTAGGAGACCATCAGGCCTCACCCCTCCACTTT. Drawing the rest from reference TRBV7-9 and TRBJ1-6, the complete variable domain is DTGVSQNPRHKITKRGQNVTFRCDPISEHNRLYWYRQTLGQGPEFLTYFQNEAQLEKSRLLSDRFSAERPKGSFSTLEIQRTEQGDSAMYLCASSLGDHQASPLHFGNGTRLTVT.

This clonotype was detected many times. The CDR3 spells CASTQVVRGTQYF. CDR3 nucleotides: TGTGCCAGCACTCAGGTGGTCAGGGGTACGCAGTATTTT. The genes are TRBV14 and TRBJ2-3; D may be TRBD1 (6 bases). Looked up from germline, CDR1 is SGHDN and CDR2 is FVKESK. V was trimmed by 7 bases and J by 8 bases, leaving 16 bases between them. The CDR3 covers 13 residues.

In its sample, this clonotype was seen many times. The rearrangement uses TRBV6-6 and TRBJ1-1, with TRBD1 as a possible D gene (6 bases). The length of the CDR3 is 14 residues. Germline values: CDR1 MNHNY, CDR2 SVGAGI (reference sequence). V was shortened by 2 bases and J by 2 bases, with 9 bases between the two germline ends. Here the CDR3 reads CASSYGTSNTEAFF. The CDR3 coding sequence is TGTGCCAGCAGTTACGGGACATCTAACACTGAAGCTTTCTTT.

This clonotype showed up many times. The rearrangement joins TRBV7-2 to TRBJ2-7; TRBD1 matches 9 bases. V was clipped by 3 bases and J by 5 bases; unmatched bases: 2. This CDR3 region has 13 residues. The germline V gene encodes CDR1 SGHTA and CDR2 FQGNSA. CDR3 coding DNA: TGTGCCAGCAGCTTCCGGACAGGGGACGAGCAGTACGTC. Protein sequence: CASSFRTGDEQYV.

This clonotype occurred many times. The rearrangement joins TRBV4-2 to TRBJ2-1; the match to TRBD2 covers 13 bases. Germline V gene sequence: CDR1 LGHNA, CDR2 YNFKEQ. CDR3 length: 17 residues. V was pared by 3 bases and J by 0 bases, with 2 bases of the junction left unmatched. The CDR3 nucleotides are TGTGCCAGCAGCCAGGGACTAGCGGGGATCTCCTACAATGAGCAGTTCTTC. It translates to CASSQGLAGISYNEQFF.

This clonotype was detected many times. This sequence joins TRBV15 and TRBJ1-6, with TRBD1 as a possible D gene (5 bases). Germline V gene data show CDR1 as LNHNV and CDR2 as YYDKDF (reference sequence). The CDR3 extends over 15 amino acids. V lost 1 base and J 9 bases, leaving 13 bases between the germline ends. This CDR3 reads CATSRVDRGGSPLHF. The CDR3 DNA follows: TGTGCCACCAGCAGAGTGGACCGGGGCGGTTCACCCCTCCACTTT.